The 17 T cell receptor beta chains below come from one sample, sequenced in a study of immune cell composition in non-small cell lung cancer. Assay used: immunoSEQ multiplex PCR; TCRdb lists only in-frame clones, some missing. The table includes more than 2,000 clones, roughly 79% detected once. Specimen: lung tumor tissue. These receptors were obtained from a human donor with non-small cell lung cancer.

This clone showed up just a few times. Other DNA sequences from this sample encode an identical CDR3 as well. The CDR3 sequence is CASSLDRGGEKLFF. The CDR3 DNA is TGTGCCAGCAGCCTAGACAGGGGGGGTGAAAAACTGTTTTTT. The gene calls are TRBV5-5 and TRBJ1-4, with TRBD1 matching over 9 bases. Germline lookup yields CDR1 SGHKS and CDR2 YYEKEE (reference sequence). Trimming cost V 4 bases and J 7 bases; bases outside gene matches: 5. CDR3 length: 14 amino acids.

This clone turned up a few times. The gene calls are TRBV2 and TRBJ1-2; perhaps TRBD1 as D (6 bases). The CDR3 has 12 residues. Germline V gives CDR1 SNHLY, CDR2 FYNNEI. Trimming took off 7 bases at V and 5 bases at J, with 11 bases between the two ends. The CDR3 loop reads CASNRVGYGYTF. The CDR3 nucleotides read TGTGCCAGCAACAGGGTCGGGTATGGCTACACCTTC.

This clone has a handful of counts. The rearrangement uses TRBV19 and TRBJ2-1, with D uncertain. Trimming took 5 bases from V and 8 from J, leaving 4 bases between them. The germline V gene encodes CDR1 LNHDA and CDR2 SQIVND (reference sequence). The CDR3 totals 10 residues. In DNA form, the CDR3 reads TGTGCCAGTAGTCAGGATGAGCAGTTCTTC. As protein: CASSQDEQFF.

The rearrangement joins TRBV19 to TRBJ2-5; possibly TRBD2 for D (5 bases). V was trimmed by 4 bases and J by 5 bases, leaving 11 bases between them. The CDR3 has 13 residues. Germline lookup yields CDR1 LNHDA and CDR2 SQIVND (reference sequence). The CDR3 bases are TGTGCCAGTAGTACCGGCGGGTGGGAGACCCAGTACTTC. Residues: CASSTGGWETQYF.

This clone was observed a single time. V is TRBV2 and J is TRBJ1-2, with 8 bases that match TRBD1. Trimming removed 9 bases from V and 4 bases from J; junction bases left unmatched: 13. The CDR3 totals 15 residues. Germline V gene lookup returns CDR1 SNHLY and CDR2 FYNNEI. The CDR3 protein is CARGDPDRGTYGYTF. CDR3 sequence (DNA): TGTGCCAGAGGGGACCCTGACAGGGGCACCTATGGCTACACCTTC.

On this clone: Sequence at one end of the junction differs from germline and may be a read error. The CDR3 here is CASSPDRARGYTF. CDR3 nucleotides: TGCGCCAGTAGCCCTGACAGGGCTCGGGGCTACACCTTC. The chain uses TRBV4-3 and TRBJ1-2; 7 bases line up with TRBD1. The CDR3 totals 13 residues. From germline, CDR1 is LGHNA and CDR2 YSLEER.

This chain uses TRBV7-9 with TRBJ1-2, with D unresolved. The CDR3 consists of 11 residues. Germline loops: CDR1 SEHNR, CDR2 FQNEAQ (reference sequence). Trimming pared 4 bases from V and 2 bases from J, leaving 2 bases between. CDR3 bases: TGTGCCAGCAGCTCAAACTATGGCTACACCTTC. It is translated as CASSSNYGYTF.

The rearrangement uses TRBV10-1 and TRBJ2-3, with 8 bases lining up with TRBD1. Germline CDR1 is WNHNN and CDR2 is SYGVQD (reference sequence). The CDR3 runs to 17 residues. With V trimmed by 4 bases and J by 3 bases, 12 bases remained unmatched. Written as DNA, the CDR3 is TGCGCCAGCAGTGGAGGACAGGGACGAGGATCGACAGATACGCAGTATTTT. Translating it yields CASSGGQGRGSTDTQYF.

Only one count was recorded for this clone. The chain has TRBV5-1 and TRBJ2-1; D is uncertain. Germline CDR1 and CDR2: SGHRS and YFSETQ. The CDR3 runs 14 residues. V was clipped by 5 bases and J by 2 bases, with 11 bases between them. CDR3 sequence: CASRAGETYNEQFF. In DNA, the CDR3 is TGCGCCAGCAGGGCCGGAGAGACCTACAATGAGCAGTTCTTC.

The chain has TRBV4-3 and TRBJ1-1; maybe TRBD1 (5 bases). V lost 5 bases, J lost 7 bases, and 14 bases lay in between. In germline, CDR1 is LGHNA, CDR2 YSLEER. The CDR3 contains 13 residues. In DNA, the CDR3 is TGCGCCAGCAGCAATAGGGCAGGGTTTGAAGCTTTCTTT. It translates to CASSNRAGFEAFF.

V gene TRBV6-6 combines with J gene TRBJ1-5; 11 bases agree with TRBD1. Germline V lookup: CDR1 MNHNY, CDR2 SVGAGI (reference sequence). Losses at the gene ends were 5 bases for V and 6 bases for J; bases not matched to a gene: 3. The CDR3 spans 14 residues. The CDR3 bases are TGTGCCAGCAGTGGACAGGGGGCTGGTCAGCCCCAGCATTTT. As protein: CASSGQGAGQPQHF.

The chain links TRBV7-2 to TRBJ1-5, with 7 bases identical to TRBD1. The CDR3 has 13 residues. The V gene's germline CDR1 is SGHTA and CDR2 FQGNSA. The V segment lost 5 bases and the J segment 5 bases; nucleotides outside the gene matches: 3. CDR3 sequence: CASSPDRDQPQHF. The CDR3 region has the DNA TGTGCCAGCAGCCCCGACAGGGATCAGCCCCAGCATTTT.

CDR3 bases: TGTGCCAGCTCACCACTGGGCAGGGAGGTGGGCACTGAAGCTTTCTTT. Translated, it gives CASSPLGREVGTEAFF. J is TRBJ1-1 and V is TRBV18; a possible D gene is TRBD1 (5 bases). Looked up from germline, CDR1 is KGHSH and CDR2 is LQKENI. This CDR3 region has 16 residues. The ends were cut back, 1 base at V and 4 bases at J, with 16 bases in the middle.

This clone has only one observation. The rearrangement uses TRBV10-3 and TRBJ2-3; 11 nucleotides line up with TRBD2. Unmatched junction bases numbered 1, after V lost 5 bases and J lost 0 bases. This CDR3 spans 15 amino acids. Germline CDR1 ENHRY, CDR2 SYGVKD. DNA of the CDR3: TGTGCCATCAGTCGACTAGCGGGGAGCACAGATACGCAGTATTTT. Translating gives CAISRLAGSTDTQYF.

J is TRBJ1-5 and V is TRBV18, with D perhaps matching TRBD1 (5 bases). This CDR3 is built from 16 residues. Trimming left V 6 bases short and J 0 bases short, with 15 bases between. CDR1 and CDR2 (germline): KGHSH, LQKENI. CDR3: CASSKGRGSSNQPQHF. In nucleotides, the CDR3 is TGTGCCAGCTCTAAGGGACGGGGGAGTAGCAATCAGCCCCAGCATTTT.

The rearrangement links TRBV27 to TRBJ2-4, with TRBD2 matching over 15 bases. The V gene end was trimmed by 4 bases and the J gene end by 13 bases; junction bases not matched to a gene: 2. CDR1 and CDR2 from the germline V gene are MNHEY and SMNVEV (reference sequence). The CDR3 contains 13 residues. CDR3 sequence reads: CASSSGTSGGQYF. The CDR3 region has the DNA TGTGCCAGCAGTTCCGGGACTAGCGGGGGGCAGTACTTC.

The genes are TRBV2 and TRBJ1-1, with D unresolved. This CDR3 is built from 15 residues. CDR1 SNHLY and CDR2 FYNNEI come from the germline V gene. V shed 0 bases and J shed 14 bases, with 22 bases lying between them. CDR3 amino acids: CASSEAAGKHAIPFF. The CDR3 region has the DNA TGTGCCAGCAGTGAAGCGGCAGGCAAACACGCCATCCCATTCTTT.